This record covers a single T cell receptor beta chain. The data were taken from a study of blood T cell repertoires in COVID-19. Authors' methods: Estimated nucleated cell counts came from reference gene primer amplification. Here immunoSEQ multiplex PCR was the method, and the copy in TCRdb shows in-frame clones only, minus some. Clone size and the V and J calls come from that table; the DNA yielded D and trimming. The repertoire consists of about 54,000 clones, with about nine tenths occurring once and the leading ten covering approximately 3.7%. Source material: peripheral blood. This sequence originates from a man aged 40-49 years with COVID-19, enrolled during active disease.

CDR3 sequence: CASSERGGGLTF. For the CDR3, the DNA is TGCGCCAGCAGTGAGCGTGGGGGGGGGCTCACCTTC. The chain links TRBV10-2 to TRBJ1-2, with a tentative D call TRBD1 (6 bases). V was shortened by 2 bases and J by 13 bases, with 14 bases between the two germline ends. Germline V gene lookup returns CDR1 WSHSY and CDR2 SAAADI. This CDR3 has 12 residues.